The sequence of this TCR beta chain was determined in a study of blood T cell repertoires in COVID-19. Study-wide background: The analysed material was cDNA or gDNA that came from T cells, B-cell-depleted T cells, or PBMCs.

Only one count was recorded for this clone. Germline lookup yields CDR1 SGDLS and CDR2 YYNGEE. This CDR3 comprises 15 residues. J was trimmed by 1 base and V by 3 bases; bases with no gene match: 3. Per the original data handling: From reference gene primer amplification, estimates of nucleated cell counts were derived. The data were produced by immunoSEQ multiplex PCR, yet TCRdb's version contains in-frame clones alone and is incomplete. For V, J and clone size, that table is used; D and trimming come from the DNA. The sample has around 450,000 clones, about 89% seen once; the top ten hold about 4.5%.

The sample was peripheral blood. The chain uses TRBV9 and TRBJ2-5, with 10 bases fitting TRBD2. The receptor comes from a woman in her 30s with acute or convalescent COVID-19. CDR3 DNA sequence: TGTGCCAGCAGCGCTAGCGGGGGCCTCCAAGAGACCCAGTACTTC. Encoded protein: CASSASGGLQETQYF.